This TCR beta chain came from a study of regulatory T cells in long-lasting Graves disease. Overall study results and limits: TCR diversity was lower in persistent Graves' patients than in newly diagnosed ones. Favoring TRBV28, TRBJ1-2 and TRBJ2-5 was a feature seen in persistent disease.

Turning to this clonotype: The antigen remains undetermined.

Time point: persistent/refractory GD, antithyroid drugs over 5 years with positive TRAb. There was RNA extracted from PBMCs, and the TCR library was made from it. TCR beta libraries were built with iRepertoire HTBI primers and Arm-PCR of CDR3 regions. TCRdb reprocessed the multiplex PCR reads with MiXCR, giving one entry per CDR3 protein. The repertoire holds a few hundred thousand distinct CDR3 sequences, with roughly 25% as singletons. Germline values: CDR1 MGHRA, CDR2 YSYEKL. The CDR3 consists of 15 residues. The V gene lost 2 bases and the J gene lost 0 bases, with 10 bases spanning the gap. The chain recombines TRBV4-1 with TRBJ1-2, with D unclear. Material: peripheral blood mononuclear cells (PBMCs), obtained when the disease was refractory, from a patient treated with antithyroid drugs. The receptor was isolated from a woman aged 40-49 years with Graves disease. The CDR3 DNA reads as TGCGCCAGCAGCCAACTCGGACTAGCTAACTATGGCTACACCTTC. It is translated as CASSQLGLANYGYTF.